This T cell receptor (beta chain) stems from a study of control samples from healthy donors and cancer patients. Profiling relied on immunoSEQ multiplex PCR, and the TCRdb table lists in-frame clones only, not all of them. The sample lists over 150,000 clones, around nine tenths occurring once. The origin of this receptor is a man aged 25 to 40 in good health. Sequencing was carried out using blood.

The CDR3 region is CASTTGAVQGNEQYF. The CDR3 DNA is TGTGCCAGCACCACCGGAGCGGTCCAGGGGAACGAGCAGTACTTC. This chain joins TRBV28 and TRBJ2-7; D possibly corresponds to TRBD1 (6 bases). Germline CDR1 MDHEN, CDR2 SYDVKM. CDR3 length: 15 residues. V was pared by 7 bases and J by 5 bases, with 21 bases between.